This is a list of T cell receptor beta chains from one sample in a study of T-cell memory formation after mild COVID-19. TCRdb processed the 5' RACE reads anew with MiXCR; each CDR3 protein has one entry. The sample gives about 240,000 distinct CDR3 sequences, over 9% of which show up once; approximately 20% is in the top ten. Sequencing input: PBMCs or a T cell subset sorted from them (not recorded which). The receptors here all came from a man aged 18 to 29 who had mild COVID-19 (a few samples of this study predate the infection). Cell type and time point are not known. The CDR3 runs from the conserved cysteine through the conserved F or W. Each record gives: V gene, CDR3 protein.

>TRBV10-3
CAISESYLGRHSGNTIYF
>TRBV5-1
CASSFGQGAPRAEAFF
>TRBV6-5
CASSPDRDEQFF
>TRBV7-9
CASSFPAGVNEKLFF
>TRBV2
CASMPDSGSLNEQFF
>TRBV4-3
CASSPQFLAPDTQYF
>TRBV20-1
CSASTLDGVEQYF
>TRBV20-1
CSARRGSPDTEAFF
>TRBV7-2
CASSFYQGYNEQFF
>TRBV19
CASSRTRGPNTEAFF
>TRBV29-1
CSVEWAAMNTEAFF
>TRBV5-6
CASSLSIQGHTDTQYF
>TRBV6-5
CASSPAGPTYGYTF
>TRBV3-1
CASSQSGSDTQYF
>TRBV12-3/TRBV12-4
CASSYGQGYTEAFF
>TRBV18
CASSPTDNYGYTF
>TRBV11-3
CASSLGGTANNEQFF
>TRBV4-2
CASSSHPGGELFF
>TRBV18
CASSPRPGEQFF
>TRBV7-6
CASSLVRGRRLPQETQYF
>TRBV6-5
CASRHQGGRRNTEAFF
>TRBV6-5
CASSRSRPGELIF
>TRBV6-5
CASSGGGNQPQHF
>TRBV7-3
CASSSYGGQPQHF
>TRBV4-2
CASSPGQGGSGELFF
>TRBV20-1
CSARDQEGGHTIYF
>TRBV5-4
CASSRGTSSYNEQFF
>TRBV12-3/TRBV12-4
CASSTIGQGENSYEQYF
>TRBV7-2
CASSLGQTSLGETQYF
>TRBV20-1
CSANEGGSTDTQYF
>TRBV4-1
CASSQESASTEAFF
>TRBV14
CASSRFLSPLHF
>TRBV15
CATSGGLEETQYF
>TRBV5-4
CASRLRVDNEQFF
>TRBV5-1
CASSFSGGAMDEQFF
>TRBV4-1
CASSQTGLGGNQPQHF
>TRBV2
CASSDKTNEKLFF
>TRBV7-9
CASSPRDRGVDTEAFF
>TRBV5-4
CASSSGSAGWNYGYTF
>TRBV7-6
CASSFQSSGGYNEQFF
>TRBV20-1
CSARNWFGGGGEQFF
>TRBV5-1
CASSLLAGGPDTQYF
>TRBV5-1
CASSVQGEGETQYF
>TRBV18
CASSTSSGISTGELFF
>TRBV7-3
CASSSGQTNSPLHF
>TRBV5-1
CASSLAPEVPIKNIQYF
>TRBV5-1
CASRGEGTDTQYF
>TRBV6-6
CATQSDGGVTGELFF
>TRBV20-1
CSAKTGHREKLFF
>TRBV6-5
CASNPRAGDLYNEQFF
>TRBV4-3
CASSQDLQGNQPQHF
>TRBV6-5
CASSYSSSPNSNQPQHF